The 16 T cell receptor beta chains below come from one sample, sequenced in a study of Graves' ophthalmopathy and Graves' hyperthyroidism. RNA transcripts were the source from which TCR beta CDR3 regions were amplified. The library came from an HTBI-primed first-round RT-PCR and a second-round multiplex PCR. TCRdb itself ran the multiplex PCR reads through MiXCR, one entry per CDR3 protein. The table includes 600,000 to 700,000 distinct CDR3 sequences, about 41% detected once. What was sequenced was peripheral blood. These receptor sequences come from an adult man with Graves' ophthalmopathy.

This chain uses TRBV7-9 with TRBJ1-2, with no clear D. This CDR3 is built from 11 residues. Trimming took off 7 bases at V and 8 bases at J, with 11 bases between the two ends. Germline CDR1 and CDR2: SEHNR and FQNEAQ (reference sequence). The DNA for the CDR3 is TGTGCCAGCACCGGGCAGGAAGGCTACACCTTC. It is translated as CASTGQEGYTF.

This clonotype was seen many times. V is TRBV6-5 and J is TRBJ1-6; D is unresolved. The germline CDR1 and CDR2 sequences are MNHEY and SVGAGI. This CDR3 is built from 13 residues. With 2 bases removed from V and 9 bases from J, the gap between germline ends came to 8 bases. CDR3 DNA: TGTGCCAGCAGTTACGTCGGAACTTCACCCCTCCACTTT. Its translation is CASSYVGTSPLHF.

This chain uses TRBV7-3 with TRBJ2-5; 7 bases agree with TRBD2. The CDR3 totals 22 residues. Germline trimming cut 5 bases from V and 3 bases from J; bases unmatched to any gene: 30. Germline lookup yields CDR1 SGHTA and CDR2 FQGTGA. The CDR3 DNA reads as TGTGCCAGCAGCCCCTCCCCCGGACAAGGGAACTACGAGCGGGACGGTGAAGAGACCCAGTACTTC. It specifies CASSPSPGQGNYERDGEETQYF. Full variable domain (rest looked up from reference TRBV7-3 and TRBJ2-5): GAGVSQTPSNKVTEKGKYVELRCDPISGHTALYWYRQSLGQGPEFLIYFQGTGAADDSGLPNDRFFAVRPEGSVSTLKIQRTERGDSAVYLCASSPSPGQGNYERDGEETQYFGPGTRLLVL.

The V and J genes are TRBV2 and TRBJ1-5; D is unclear. Germline V gives CDR1 SNHLY, CDR2 FYNNEI. V shed 4 bases and J shed 4 bases, with 8 bases lying between them. The CDR3 runs to 13 residues. CDR3 region: CASSGDWNQPQHF. The CDR3 nucleotides read TGTGCCAGCAGTGGGGATTGGAATCAGCCCCAGCATTTT.

V gene TRBV5-1 combines with J gene TRBJ1-4, with D perhaps matching TRBD1 (6 bases). Germline CDR1 is SGHRS and CDR2 is YFSETQ. V dropped 4 bases and J dropped 4 bases, with 11 bases sitting between them. CDR3 length: 14 amino acids. The CDR3 sequence: CASSRTGSNEKLFF. CDR3 nucleotides: TGCGCCAGCAGCCGCACAGGGAGTAATGAAAAACTGTTTTTT.

This clonotype occurred many times. The junction shows a germline mismatch at one end, possibly a read error. The chain carries TRBV19 and TRBJ1-1; perhaps TRBD1 as D (6 bases). The CDR3 contains 12 residues. Germline V gives CDR1 LNHDA, CDR2 SQIVND (reference sequence). CDR3 sequence (DNA): TGCGCTACTGACAGGCGGAACACTGAAGCTTTCTTT. This encodes CATDRRNTEAFF.

The chain recombines TRBV9 with TRBJ1-3; perhaps TRBD1 as D (5 bases). Germline assignment: CDR1 SGDLS and CDR2 YYNGEE. The CDR3 is made up of 15 amino acids. V gave up 3 bases and J gave up 3 bases, with 13 bases separating them. The CDR3 coding sequence is TGTGCCAGCAGCGCCACGGGGGGGGGTGGAAACACCATATATTTT. Translating gives CASSATGGGGNTIYF.

The table lists this clonotype with a few counts. This chain uses TRBV5-1 with TRBJ2-1; D remains unclear. The CDR3 spans 14 residues. V was shortened by 0 bases and J by 10 bases, with 14 bases between the two germline ends. CDR1 is SGHRS and CDR2 is YFSETQ in the germline V gene. CDR3 loop: CASSLGVGVREQFF. CDR3 DNA: TGCGCCAGCAGCTTGGGAGTTGGTGTTAGAGAGCAGTTCTTC.

V is TRBV10-3 and J is TRBJ2-5; 12 nucleotides align to TRBD2. The CDR3 length is 14 residues. Germline V lookup: CDR1 ENHRY, CDR2 SYGVKD. The CDR3 DNA sequence: TGTGCTCCTAGGACTAGCGGGGACCAAGAGACCCAGTACTTC. As protein: CAPRTSGDQETQYF.

This clonotype was observed at least ten times. The rearrangement joins TRBV7-7 to TRBJ2-2; a weak D match, TRBD2 (5 bases). This CDR3 spans 14 amino acids. CDR1 is SSHAT, CDR2 FNYEAQ, per germline (reference sequence). The ends were cut back, 1 base at V and 4 bases at J, with 7 bases in the middle. CDR3 amino acids: CASSLGEGTGELFF. The CDR3, as DNA: TGTGCCAGCAGCTTAGGCGAGGGCACCGGGGAGCTGTTTTTT.

This clonotype has at least ten counts. V gene TRBV20-1 combines with J gene TRBJ1-3, with a tentative D call TRBD1 (6 bases). Germline V gene sequence: CDR1 DFQATT, CDR2 SNEGSKA (reference sequence). V dropped 3 bases and J dropped 0 bases, with 15 bases sitting between them. This CDR3 is built from 16 residues. The CDR3 bases are TGCAGTGCTAGTCCCCCTCGGACAGTCTCTGGAAACACCATATATTTT. This encodes CSASPPRTVSGNTIYF.

As for this clonotype: No conserved phenylalanine or tryptophan is present at the end of the CDR3, so a read error is the likely explanation. This chain links TRBV4-3 with TRBJ2-5; D not resolved. CDR3 length: 13 residues. Germline V gene sequence: CDR1 LGHNA, CDR2 YSLEER. The V gene lost 0 bases and the J gene lost 4 bases, with 6 bases spanning the gap. CDR3 DNA sequence: TGCGCCAGCAGCCAAGATCCCCGAGAGACCCAGTACGTC. Amino acid sequence: CASSQDPRETQYV.

The J gene is TRBJ2-7, the V gene TRBV10-3; 8 bases are shared with TRBD1. The CDR3 contains 15 residues. Trimming cost V 3 bases and J 3 bases; bases outside gene matches: 7. CDR1 is ENHRY, CDR2 SYGVKD, per germline. This chain's CDR3 is CAISEGQGTGYEQYF. For the CDR3, the DNA is TGTGCCATCAGTGAAGGACAGGGAACTGGCTACGAGCAGTACTTC.

The chain combines TRBV29-1 with TRBJ2-3; D not certain. This CDR3 comprises 12 residues. CDR1 SQVTM and CDR2 ANQGSEA come from the germline V gene. The V end was cut by 4 bases, the J end by 1 base, with 6 bases between. The CDR3 sequence: CSVGSRTDTQYF. The CDR3 bases are TGCAGCGTTGGCAGCCGCACAGATACGCAGTATTTT.

The chain links TRBV29-1 to TRBJ2-1; TRBD1 is a possible D gene (5 bases). Germline values: CDR1 SQVTM, CDR2 ANQGSEA. This CDR3 contains 10 residues. V lost 5 bases and J 9 bases, leaving 8 bases between the germline ends. CDR3 loop: CSVRRGEQFF. The CDR3, as DNA: TGCAGCGTTAGAAGGGGTGAGCAGTTCTTC.

The chain carries TRBV29-1 and TRBJ1-1, with D unclear. Germline assignment: CDR1 SQVTM and CDR2 ANQGSEA. V lost 3 bases, J lost 1 base, and 9 bases lay in between. The CDR3 runs 13 residues. The CDR3 reads CSVDRLANTEAFF. DNA for the CDR3: TGCAGCGTTGATAGGCTAGCGAACACTGAAGCTTTCTTT.